This section outlines one TCR beta chain sequence together with its context. Antigen: not known. This table comes from immunoSEQ multiplex PCR, and its TCRdb copy is limited to in-frame clones, with some not included. This table has roughly 6,000 clones, roughly 80% appearing once. The source of the sample is a study of T cells and Merkel cell carcinoma outcomes. Study-level results: In Merkel cell carcinoma, repertoire and T-cell density reportedly predicted outcomes.

The CDR3 is made up of 14 amino acids. Germline lookup yields CDR1 MGHRA and CDR2 YSYEKL. Trimming stripped 4 bases from V and 4 bases from J, with 13 bases between. This chain links TRBV4-1 with TRBJ1-2; the D is unclear. Sequencing input: tumor tissue from Merkel cell carcinoma. The TCR was taken from a human donor with Merkel cell carcinoma. DNA for the CDR3: TGCGCCAGCAGCCGCCAGGCCCCCGGCTATGGCTACACCTTC. Translated: CASSRQAPGYGYTF.